This TCR beta chain was found in a study of cytomegalovirus exposure and HLA in healthy donors. CDR1 and CDR2 from the germline V gene are SGHDT and YYEEEE. Trimming left V 2 bases short and J 4 bases short, with 10 bases between. This CDR3 region has 13 residues. As for the donors, each was a healthy bone marrow donor. 13 Jbeta primers and 60 Vbeta primers were used for the PCR. Profiling relied on immunoSEQ multiplex PCR, and the TCRdb table lists in-frame clones only, not all of them. Here the sample spans some 130,000 clones, around nine tenths being singletons. Overall study results and limits: Later analysis showed most CMV-associated TCR beta chains appearing HLA-restricted. In an earlier analysis, most TCR beta V segments were productive about 87% or about 30% of the time. Fewer N-insertions than the roughly 600-donor mean were reportedly shown by an Asian-associated ancestry cluster in a later analysis.

A note on this clone: The antigen remains undetermined.

The chain has TRBV5-6 and TRBJ2-7, with a possible D match to TRBD1 (5 bases). The sequenced sample was PBMCs. The clonotype originates from a woman in her twenties or thirties in good health and CMV-seronegative. The CDR3 coding sequence is TGTGCCAGCAGCTTCAAGGGGTTATACGAGCAGTACTTC. Translating gives CASSFKGLYEQYF.